Listed below are T cell receptor beta chains from one sample, sequenced in a study of shared clonotypes between healthy human individuals. The table came from immunoSEQ multiplex PCR; TCRdb's copy has only in-frame clones and leaves some out. Of hundreds of thousands of clones in the sample, around three quarters were seen once. Sequenced input: memory CD4+ T cells sorted from blood. All receptors derive from a woman aged 30 to 39 in good health. Both conserved end residues are trimmed from each CDR3. D genes are given only for firm matches.

J gene: TRBJ2-7
D gene: TRBD2
V gene: TRBV6-5
CDR3 protein: ASSFTSGSHEQY

J gene: TRBJ1-1
D gene: NA
V gene: TRBV10-2
CDR3 protein: ASRVPTGNTEAF

J gene: TRBJ2-3
D gene: TRBD1
V gene: TRBV19
CDR3 protein: ASTRQGLPDTQY

J gene: TRBJ2-7
D gene: TRBD1
V gene: TRBV5-1
CDR3 protein: ASSDRTGALYEQY

J gene: TRBJ2-6
D gene: NA
V gene: TRBV19
CDR3 protein: ASTQWSRGTGANVLT

J gene: TRBJ2-2
D gene: NA
V gene: TRBV11-1
CDR3 protein: ASSLGQGNTGELF

J gene: TRBJ2-1
D gene: NA
V gene: TRBV11-2
CDR3 protein: ASSSTRFYEQF

J gene: TRBJ1-2
D gene: NA
V gene: TRBV6-1
CDR3 protein: ASIVDLNYGYT

J gene: TRBJ1-2
D gene: NA
V gene: TRBV7-2
CDR3 protein: ASSLSSGVDGYT

J gene: TRBJ1-1
D gene: NA
V gene: TRBV28
CDR3 protein: ASSFAFRLNTEAF

J gene: TRBJ2-2
D gene: NA
V gene: TRBV7-6
CDR3 protein: ASSAAPTGELF

J gene: TRBJ1-5
D gene: NA
V gene: TRBV5-1
CDR3 protein: ASSLDRRQANQPQH

J gene: TRBJ2-7
D gene: NA
V gene: TRBV25-1
CDR3 protein: ASTGLGNEQY

J gene: TRBJ1-4
D gene: NA
V gene: TRBV6-5
CDR3 protein: ASSYQSNEKLF

J gene: TRBJ2-6
D gene: NA
V gene: TRBV29-1
CDR3 protein: SVASSGANVLT

J gene: TRBJ2-2
D gene: NA
V gene: TRBV5-1
CDR3 protein: ASSLFGANTGELF

J gene: TRBJ2-5
D gene: TRBD1
V gene: TRBV7-8
CDR3 protein: ASSSRREGQGRSGGTQY

J gene: TRBJ2-7
D gene: TRBD1
V gene: TRBV18
CDR3 protein: ASSALPGQQTYEQY

J gene: TRBJ2-3
D gene: NA
V gene: TRBV20-1
CDR3 protein: SARGATQY

J gene: TRBJ1-2
D gene: NA
V gene: TRBV6-1
CDR3 protein: ASRAGYSANYGYT

J gene: TRBJ1-1
D gene: NA
V gene: TRBV6-1
CDR3 protein: ASSPGVSTEAF

J gene: TRBJ1-5
D gene: NA
V gene: TRBV30
CDR3 protein: AWSPKGGSNQPQH

J gene: TRBJ1-1
D gene: NA
V gene: TRBV29-1
CDR3 protein: SGTRGGTEAF

J gene: TRBJ2-2
D gene: NA
V gene: TRBV5-8
CDR3 protein: ASSLRSGVAGELF

J gene: TRBJ2-3
D gene: TRBD2
V gene: TRBV29-1
CDR3 protein: SPFGLAGEADTQY

J gene: TRBJ2-3
D gene: TRBD2
V gene: TRBV6-1
CDR3 protein: ASGRVPSDTQY

J gene: TRBJ1-1
D gene: TRBD1
V gene: TRBV23-1
CDR3 protein: ASSQSEVGQGIMNTEAF

J gene: TRBJ1-1
D gene: NA
V gene: TRBV7-9
CDR3 protein: ASSSRRGNTEAF

J gene: TRBJ1-5
D gene: NA
V gene: TRBV19
CDR3 protein: ASTPGGSQPQH

J gene: TRBJ2-7
D gene: NA
V gene: TRBV20-1
CDR3 protein: SAIGLLEQY

J gene: TRBJ1-5
D gene: TRBD1
V gene: TRBV15
CDR3 protein: ATSGQGRGPQH

J gene: TRBJ1-5
D gene: NA
V gene: TRBV2
CDR3 protein: ASSAIGRYQPQH

J gene: TRBJ2-6
D gene: NA
V gene: TRBV6-1
CDR3 protein: ASKGTGANVLT

J gene: TRBJ1-1
D gene: NA
V gene: TRBV15
CDR3 protein: ATSSQRRNTEAF

J gene: TRBJ1-4
D gene: NA
V gene: TRBV5-1
CDR3 protein: ASAVKQGEKLF

J gene: TRBJ2-2
D gene: TRBD2
V gene: TRBV9
CDR3 protein: ASSPQLAGDTGELF

J gene: TRBJ1-5
D gene: TRBD1
V gene: TRBV27
CDR3 protein: ASGWTGRQPQH

J gene: TRBJ1-1
D gene: NA
V gene: TRBV2
CDR3 protein: ASVRVMNTEAF

J gene: TRBJ1-5
D gene: TRBD1
V gene: TRBV6-1
CDR3 protein: ASSANPGGFNQPQH

J gene: TRBJ2-5
D gene: TRBD2
V gene: TRBV7-8
CDR3 protein: ASSFYQSGTRGETQY

J gene: TRBJ2-4
D gene: NA
V gene: TRBV6-1
CDR3 protein: ASSEQEGSRGIQY

J gene: TRBJ2-3
D gene: NA
V gene: TRBV5-1
CDR3 protein: ASSPFTGGGTDTQY

J gene: TRBJ2-1
D gene: TRBD1
V gene: TRBV7-6
CDR3 protein: ASSTWDRGNEQF

J gene: TRBJ2-1
D gene: TRBD2
V gene: TRBV28
CDR3 protein: ASSAIRAGGTEQF

J gene: TRBJ2-1
D gene: NA
V gene: TRBV18
CDR3 protein: ASSPLTTYNEQF

J gene: TRBJ2-5
D gene: NA
V gene: TRBV4-2
CDR3 protein: ASSQDRGQTQY